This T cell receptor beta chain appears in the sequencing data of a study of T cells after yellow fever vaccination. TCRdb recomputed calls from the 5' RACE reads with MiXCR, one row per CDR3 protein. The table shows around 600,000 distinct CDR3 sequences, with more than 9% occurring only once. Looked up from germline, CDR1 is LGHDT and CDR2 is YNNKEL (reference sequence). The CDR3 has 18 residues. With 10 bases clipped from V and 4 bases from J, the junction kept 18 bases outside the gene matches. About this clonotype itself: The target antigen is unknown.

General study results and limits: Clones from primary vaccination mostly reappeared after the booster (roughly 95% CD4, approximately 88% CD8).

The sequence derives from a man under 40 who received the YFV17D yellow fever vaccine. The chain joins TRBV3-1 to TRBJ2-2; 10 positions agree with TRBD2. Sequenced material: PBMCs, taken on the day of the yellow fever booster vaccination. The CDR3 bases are TGTGCCACCACCCAAGATGGCAGCGGGAGGGCAGCCACCGGGGAGCTGTTTTTT. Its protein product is CATTQDGSGRAATGELFF.